These 8 T cell receptor beta chains came from one sample sequenced in a study of cytomegalovirus exposure and HLA in healthy donors. This PCR relied on a set of 60 Vbeta primers and 13 Jbeta primers. Profiled with immunoSEQ multiplex PCR; TCRdb holds only in-frame clones, not every one. Of about 110,000 clones in the sample, 79% are singletons; the top ten hold 2.5% to 3.5%. The specimen was PBMCs. The receptors come from a woman aged 40 to 50 in good health and CMV-seronegative.

The chain joins TRBV30 to TRBJ1-2; D ambiguous. Per germline, CDR1 GTSNPN and CDR2 SVGIG (reference sequence). The CDR3 loop spans 10 amino acids. V lost 3 bases, J lost 6 bases, and 5 bases lay in between. CDR3 bases: TGTGCCTGGAGCCCTGATGGCTACACCTTC. It encodes CAWSPDGYTF.

This chain uses TRBV4-1 with TRBJ2-3; 8 bases are shared with TRBD1. The V segment lost 1 base and the J segment 5 bases; nucleotides outside the gene matches: 5. This CDR3 is built from 15 residues. Germline V lookup: CDR1 MGHRA, CDR2 YSYEKL. In nucleotides, the CDR3 is TGCGCCAGCAGCCAAGGCCTCAGGGGGCAAGATACGCAGTATTTT. This codes for CASSQGLRGQDTQYF.

In DNA form, the CDR3 reads TGTGCCAGCAGCCTTAGACAGGGGAGCTCCTACAATGAGCAGTTCTTC. As protein: CASSLRQGSSYNEQFF. This chain links TRBV7-2 with TRBJ2-1, with 8 positions matching TRBD1. The CDR3 consists of 16 residues. Unmatched junction bases numbered 6, after V lost 5 bases and J lost 0 bases. Germline values: CDR1 SGHTA, CDR2 FQGNSA.

J is TRBJ2-1 and V is TRBV6-4, with 8 bases identical to TRBD1. The CDR3 sequence is 14 residues long. The germline V gene has CDR1 MRHNA and CDR2 SNTAGT. V lost 5 bases, J lost 5 bases, and 5 bases stayed unmatched. CDR3 loop: CASSIQTGDNEQFF. The CDR3 DNA follows: TGTGCCAGCAGTATACAGACAGGGGACAATGAGCAGTTCTTC.

The chain recombines TRBV30 with TRBJ2-7; 12 bases are a match to TRBD2. This CDR3 is 15 amino acids long. After removal of 2 bases from V and 4 bases from J, the junction contained 6 bases not matched to a gene. Germline V gene sequence: CDR1 GTSNPN, CDR2 SVGIG (reference sequence). Written as DNA, the CDR3 is TGTGCCTGGAGTCTCCTAGCGGGAGGGTCGTACGAGCAGTACTTC. This translates into CAWSLLAGGSYEQYF.

The chain combines TRBV19 with TRBJ1-1; D is ambiguous. CDR1 and CDR2 (germline): LNHDA, SQIVND (reference sequence). The length of the CDR3 is 14 residues. Trimming shortened V by 7 bases and J by 1 base, and 13 bases separated the two germline ends. CDR3 amino acids: CASKDGEGNTEAFF. The CDR3 coding sequence is TGTGCCAGTAAGGACGGTGAGGGGAACACTGAAGCTTTCTTT.

The chain links TRBV7-2 to TRBJ1-6; 10 bases map to TRBD1. The length of the CDR3 is 16 residues. Per germline, CDR1 SGHTA and CDR2 FQGNSA. Trimming removed 4 bases from V and 7 bases from J; junction bases left unmatched: 7. CDR3: CASSSGTGVGNSPLHF. The CDR3 coding sequence is TGTGCCAGCAGCTCAGGGACAGGGGTAGGAAATTCACCCCTCCACTTT.

This chain links TRBV19 with TRBJ2-5; 9 positions match TRBD1. Germline-derived CDR1 and CDR2 are LNHDA and SQIVND (reference sequence). Trimming took 6 bases from V and 5 from J; bases not matched to a gene: 7. This CDR3 region has 14 residues. The CDR3 DNA is TGTGCCAGTAGCCCGGACAGGGGTTGGGAGACCCAGTACTTC. The encoded protein is CASSPDRGWETQYF.